The 18 T cell receptor beta chains below come from one sample, sequenced in a study of blood T cell repertoires in COVID-19. Clones were read by immunoSEQ multiplex PCR, and TCRdb kept only the in-frame ones, dropping some. The data contain approximately 40,000 clones, roughly nine tenths of them seen just once; the ten biggest clones take up roughly 6%. The sequenced sample was peripheral blood. Receptors originate from a human donor in a cohort sampled during active COVID-19.

This chain connects TRBV4-3 to TRBJ2-2, with 13 bases fitting TRBD2. The germline V gene has CDR1 LGHNA and CDR2 YSLEER. The trim removed 0 bases at V and 8 bases at J, leaving 9 bases unmatched. This CDR3 contains 18 residues. In DNA, the CDR3 is TGCGCCAGCAGCCAAGATACGGGACTAGCGGGGCTAAAAGGGGAGCTGTTTTTT. This sequence encodes CASSQDTGLAGLKGELFF.

V is TRBV28 and J is TRBJ2-3; 11 bases agree with TRBD1. Trimming cost V 2 bases and J 2 bases; bases outside gene matches: 3. The length of the CDR3 is 16 residues. The germline V gene has CDR1 MDHEN and CDR2 SYDVKM. The CDR3 here is CASSLGTGGITDTQYF. In DNA, the CDR3 is TGTGCCAGCAGTTTAGGGACAGGGGGAATCACAGATACGCAGTATTTT.

The chain has TRBV6-5 and TRBJ1-1; TRBD1 is a possible D gene (5 bases). CDR1 and CDR2 from the germline V gene are MNHEY and SVGAGI. Trimming removed 6 bases from V and 7 bases from J, with 12 bases in between. CDR3 length: 12 amino acids. In DNA form, the CDR3 reads TGTGCCAGCAGGGAGTTTCAGGGTGAAGCTTTCTTT. Translated: CASREFQGEAFF.

This clone was observed a handful of times. This rearrangement joins TRBV6-2 or TRBV6-3 to TRBJ2-5; D gene unclear. CDR1 and CDR2 from the germline V gene are MNHEY and SVGEGT. V was clipped by 4 bases and J by 3 bases, with 6 bases between them. The CDR3 has 12 residues. The CDR3 nucleotides read TGTGCCAGCAGTTCGTTTGAAGAGACCCAGTACTTC. Its translation is CASSSFEETQYF.

The chain has TRBV5-1 and TRBJ2-7; TRBD1 is a possible D gene (6 bases). CDR3 size: 14 residues. Germline V CDR1 and CDR2: SGHRS, YFSETQ. Trimming pared 2 bases from V and 5 bases from J, leaving 14 bases between. The CDR3 DNA reads as TGCGCCAGCAGCTTTACAGGGAATTCGGACGAGCAGTACTTC. It encodes CASSFTGNSDEQYF. The variable domain in full, with the rest retrieved from reference TRBV5-1 and TRBJ2-7, is KAGVTQTPRYLIKTRGQQVTLSCSPISGHRSVSWYQQTPGQGLQFLFEYFSETQRNKGNFPGRFSGRQFSNSRSEMNVSTLELGDSALYLCASSFTGNSDEQYFGPGTRLTVT.

The chain is built from TRBV19 and TRBJ1-5; the D gene is possibly TRBD1 (5 bases). Trimming shortened V by 3 bases and J by 2 bases, and 8 bases separated the two germline ends. The V gene's germline CDR1 is LNHDA and CDR2 SQIVND (reference sequence). The CDR3 length is 14 residues. CDR3 DNA sequence: TGTGCCAGTAGTATTAGCAGGGGCAATCAGCCCCAGCATTTT. As protein: CASSISRGNQPQHF.

This chain uses TRBV7-9 with TRBJ2-3; weak D call: TRBD1 (6 bases). V was trimmed by 5 bases and J by 0 bases, leaving 15 bases between them. This CDR3 spans 16 amino acids. Germline-derived CDR1 and CDR2 are SEHNR and FQNEAQ (reference sequence). The CDR3, as DNA: TGTGCCAGCAGCCCCGGGACACCTACTAGCACAGATACGCAGTATTTT. Encoded protein: CASSPGTPTSTDTQYF.

The gene calls are TRBV9 and TRBJ2-1, with 9 bases matching TRBD2. Germline V CDR1 and CDR2: SGDLS, YYNGEE. The CDR3 runs to 16 residues. J gave up 4 bases and V 4 bases, and 9 bases lay outside the gene matches. This CDR3 is CASSPRASGTYNEQFF. In nucleotides, the CDR3 is TGTGCCAGCAGCCCAAGAGCTAGCGGGACTTACAATGAGCAGTTCTTC.

J is TRBJ2-7 and V is TRBV7-2; the match to TRBD2 covers 8 bases. The CDR3 contains 15 residues. Per the germline V gene, CDR1 is SGHTA and CDR2 is FQGNSA. V shed 5 bases, J shed 2 bases, and the junction held 8 bases outside the gene matches. In DNA, the CDR3 is TGTGCCAGCAGCCTCCAGCGGGGGTCAACCTACGAGCAGTACTTC. Amino acids: CASSLQRGSTYEQYF.

The chain combines TRBV19 with TRBJ1-1, with a tentative D call TRBD1 (5 bases). Germline V gives CDR1 LNHDA, CDR2 SQIVND (reference sequence). Trimming removed 3 bases at V and 6 bases at J, with 8 bases between. The CDR3 covers 12 residues. CDR3 nucleotide sequence: TGTGCCAGTAGTATGATGGGGCCTGAAGCTTTCTTT. This sequence encodes CASSMMGPEAFF.

The CDR3 nucleotides are TGTGCCAGCAGCTTCCCAACTAGCGGGAGGGCCAAGGAGACCCAGTACTTC. Its protein product is CASSFPTSGRAKETQYF. The chain joins TRBV11-2 to TRBJ2-5, with 13 bases fitting TRBD2. This CDR3 comprises 17 residues. Germline CDR1 reads SGHAT; CDR2 reads FQNNGV. V lost 3 bases to trimming and J lost 5 bases; unmatched junction nucleotides: 9.

The V call is TRBV9, the J call TRBJ1-2; D uncertain. V was shortened by 2 bases and J by 8 bases, with 13 bases between the two germline ends. This CDR3 is built from 13 residues. Germline CDR1 and CDR2: SGDLS and YYNGEE. As DNA, the CDR3 is TGTGCCAGCAGCGTCTCGGGAGGCGGGGGCTACACCTTC. Amino acids: CASSVSGGGGYTF.

The rearrangement links TRBV4-1 to TRBJ1-4; a weak D match, TRBD1 (6 bases). The CDR3 extends over 14 amino acids. The germline gives CDR1 MGHRA, CDR2 YSYEKL. Between the trimmed V and J ends, which lost 1 base and 8 bases, there was a span of 11 bases. CDR3 coding DNA: TGCGCCAGCAGCCAAGGACAGGTGAAAGAAAAACTGTTTTTT. Its translation is CASSQGQVKEKLFF.

The V call is TRBV19, the J call TRBJ2-3; maybe TRBD2 (5 bases). Germline CDR1 and CDR2: LNHDA and SQIVND (reference sequence). CDR3 length: 14 amino acids. V was pared by 3 bases and J by 6 bases, with 13 bases between. CDR3 residues: CASSMEDERDTQYF. The CDR3 DNA is TGTGCCAGTAGTATGGAGGACGAGCGCGATACGCAGTATTTT.

This chain links TRBV11-2 with TRBJ1-1; TRBD1 is a possible D gene (6 bases). This CDR3 comprises 15 residues. Germline V gene data show CDR1 as SGHAT and CDR2 as FQNNGV. V was trimmed by 5 bases and J by 1 base, leaving 14 bases between them. Here the CDR3 reads CASSPQTQGNTEAFF. DNA for the CDR3: TGTGCCAGCAGCCCCCAAACACAGGGGAACACTGAAGCTTTCTTT.

The sample holds a few counts of this clone. J is TRBJ1-2 and V is TRBV3-1 (or the pseudogene TRBV3-2); unclear D gene. CDR1 and CDR2 from the germline V gene are LGHDT and YNNKEL (reference sequence). The CDR3 is 13 residues long. V was trimmed by 1 base and J by 7 bases, leaving 10 bases between them. DNA of the CDR3: TGTGCCAGCAGCCAAGGGGAGGCCAGTGGCTACACCTTC. Residues: CASSQGEASGYTF.

The chain recombines TRBV18 with TRBJ1-6, with D possibly being TRBD1 (6 bases). In germline, CDR1 is KGHSH, CDR2 LQKENI. The V end lost 6 bases, the J end lost 7 bases, and 13 bases lay between the germline ends. The CDR3 has 14 amino acids. CDR3 amino acids: CASSATGWNSPLHF. CDR3 nucleotide sequence: TGTGCCAGCTCGGCTACAGGGTGGAATTCACCCCTCCACTTT.

V usage is TRBV29-1 and J usage is TRBJ2-7, with D tentatively TRBD2 (6 bases). This CDR3 spans 12 amino acids. Germline V gene lookup returns CDR1 SQVTM and CDR2 ANQGSEA. V shed 6 bases and J shed 1 base, with 10 bases lying between them. Here the CDR3 reads CSVGDSSYEQYF. As DNA, the CDR3 is TGCAGCGTCGGGGACTCTTCCTACGAGCAGTACTTC.